This T cell receptor (beta chain) was sequenced for a study of OX40 agonist ivuxolimab in advanced cancers. For the study in its entirety: Ivuxolimab was an agonistic, fully human IgG2 monoclonal antibody directed against OX40 (CD134), a costimulatory receptor. The paper reports the monotherapy dose-escalation portion (N of about 51 patients) of the phase I ivuxolimab trial. Of the roughly 54 dose-escalation patients, hepatocellular carcinoma was present in some 19, melanoma in approximately 15, renal cell carcinoma in 9 and head and neck cancer in 9. Patients were allowed to have had prior anti-PD-1, anti-PD-L1 or anti-CTLA-4 therapy, and around two fifths of the dose-escalation patients had been treated with checkpoint inhibitors. Partial responses were achieved by three dose-escalation patients, of whom one had hepatocellular carcinoma and two had cutaneous melanoma. The purpose of peripheral TCRbeta sequencing was to test whether ivuxolimab changed TCR sequence diversity and led to clonal T-cell expansion. Intravenous ivuxolimab was administered to patients every 2 weeks at six dose levels: 0.01, 0.1, 0.3, 1.5, 3 and 10 mg/kg. The dose-escalation cohort was approximately 83% male with a mean age of approximately 60 years, ranging from roughly 23 to 90.

Genomic DNA was extracted from sorted cells for sequencing of the TCRbeta CDR3 region. The immunoSEQ Assay was used to sequence the TCRbeta CDR3 regions. TCRdb stores this immuneACCESS table with in-frame sequences only. Part of the clones is absent; in the studies checked, under half of the shortfall reflects unresolved V genes, and no reason is known for the rest. This sample gives 85,000 to 90,000 clones in total; 92% of them show up just once. Roughly 1.1% of the sample is held by the ten biggest clonotypes. The germline V gene provides CDR1 SGHRS and CDR2 YFSETQ. The CDR3 covers 16 residues, taking in both the cysteine and the phenylalanine. Only the CDR3 DNA is retained, 48 bases long and in frame from the first base. V is trimmed back by 2 bases and J by 0 bases, and the junction contains 3 bases that no gene match accounts for. The trial excluded patients who had a history of autoimmune disease or were on systemic immunosuppression. Peripheral blood for TCR sequencing was collected from all dose cohorts at baseline, on cycle 4 day 1, and on cycle 7 day 1. The samples were drawn from a first-in-human, open-label, multicenter phase I dose-escalation trial of ivuxolimab. Adults with locally advanced or metastatic melanoma, renal cell carcinoma, hepatocellular carcinoma or head and neck squamous cell carcinoma were enrolled in the trial. Before TCR sequencing, CD4+ and CD8+ T cells were separately sorted from peripheral blood.

Overall results and qualifications from the work: At doses of 0.1 to 3.0 mg/kg, clonal expansion of both CD4+ and CD8+ blood T cells was observed from baseline to week 6. Partial responders in the 0.1-3.0 mg/kg groups had among the lowest normalized peripheral clonal expansion, especially among CD8+ T cells. Low levels of normalized T-cell clonal expansion were also shown by some nonresponding patients. After ivuxolimab, more expanded clones were found on average in CD8+ T cells than in CD4+ T cells. Antigen specificity was not determined for the clonally expanded peripheral T cells.

On this clone itself: This clone's antigen is unknown. No base quality information exists; no much larger clone differs at one position.

This TCR was sampled from an adult with an advanced solid tumor such as melanoma, head and neck, liver or kidney cancer. The chain is made from TRBV5-1 and TRBJ2-3; the central 10 bases match TRBD1. The sample consisted of CD4+ or CD8+ T cells sorted from blood, taken in a trial of the OX40 agonist ivuxolimab. The CDR3 region: CASSFMTGGSTDTQYF. The DNA reads TGCGCCAGCAGCTTCATGACAGGGGGCAGCACAGATACGCAGTATTTT. Where the CDR3 stops, the reference TRBV5-1 and TRBJ2-3 genes take over; the full variable domain is KAGVTQTPRYLIKTRGQQVTLSCSPISGHRSVSWYQQTPGQGLQFLFEYFSETQRNKGNFPGRFSGRQFSNSRSEMNVSTLELGDSALYLCASSFMTGGSTDTQYFGPGTRLTVL.